The clone carrying this T cell receptor beta chain is medium-sized (0.01 to 0.1%) within its sample. Antigen unknown. Notes on the study in general: Tumor memory CD4+ T cell TCR gene usage clustered with blood and lymph node memory CD4+ cells and lymph node naive CD4+ cells.

TCRdb itself ran the 5' RACE reads through MiXCR, one entry per CDR3 protein. The table has roughly 42,000 distinct CDR3 sequences, about 20% seen once; the top ten hold approximately 4.1%. Germline assignment: CDR1 MNHEY and CDR2 SMNVEV (reference sequence). The CDR3 has 13 residues. The ends were cut back, 6 bases at V and 2 bases at J, with 9 bases in the middle. Cells sorted as Tregs were CD4+, CD25+ and CD127-/low. The receptor's source is a female donor with breast cancer. V gene TRBV27 combines with J gene TRBJ2-3; the D is unclear. The sequenced sample consisted of Tregs sorted from blood. The CDR3: CASRRPNTDTQYF. In DNA form, the CDR3 reads TGTGCCAGCAGGCGCCCAAACACAGATACGCAGTATTTT.